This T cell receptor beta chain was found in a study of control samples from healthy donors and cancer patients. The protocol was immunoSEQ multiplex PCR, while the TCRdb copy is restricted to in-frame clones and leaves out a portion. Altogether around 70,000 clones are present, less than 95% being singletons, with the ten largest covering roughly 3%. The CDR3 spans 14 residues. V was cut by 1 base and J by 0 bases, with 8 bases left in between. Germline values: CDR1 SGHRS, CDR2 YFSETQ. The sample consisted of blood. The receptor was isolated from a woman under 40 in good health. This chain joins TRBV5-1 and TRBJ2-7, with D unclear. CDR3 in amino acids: CASSLPPPSYEQYF. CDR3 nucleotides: TGCGCCAGCAGCTTGCCTCCCCCCTCCTACGAGCAGTACTTC.